This T cell receptor (beta chain) was captured in a study of tumor-infiltrating lymphocytes in primary liver carcinoma (dated by TCRdb to 2015 to 2018). General notes on the study: Roughly five patients with histopathologically diagnosed primary liver carcinoma underwent surgical resection in China between November 2015 and 2016. Of the five patients, three men and two women aged 30 to 69 years, four had hepatocellular carcinoma and one had combined HCC and intrahepatic cholangiocarcinoma. The tumors of the five patients were staged as T1-T3 N0M0, with maximum diameters ranging from about 4 to 11 cm. Roughly 3.65 to 7.13 million productive TCRbeta reads were obtained per sample, and no significant difference in read depth was found between tissue types. For each liver tumor, the study sampled five regions along with adjacent normal tissue and blood, and applied TCRbeta repertoire sequencing, expression microarrays and whole-exome sequencing. A total of 35 specimens from 5 patients underwent TCRbeta repertoire sequencing, comprising 25 tumor regions, 5 adjacent noncancerous liver tissues and 5 peripheral blood samples. Reproducibility between technical replicate repertoires was high, with correlation coefficients above 0.98 and mean shared-clone rates approximately 0.9. The paper as a whole reports these results and caveats: Since the samples were bulk and unsorted, there was no way to compare CD4+ and CD8+ T cell repertoires. Repertoire overlap was found to be higher between tumor regions (mean around 36%) than between tumor-adjacent (roughly 17%) or tumor-blood (about 14%) pairs, consistent with antigen-driven expansion. Only the TCR beta chain was sequenced, so true repertoire diversity is likely underestimated because unpaired alpha chains were not captured. With just a handful of patients in the study, the authors point out that the findings should be validated in a larger study. The top 250 clones made up a significantly larger repertoire fraction in tumors than in blood (p = 0.039).

Blood RNA was extracted from unsorted whole blood using TRIzol reagent, and germline DNA was obtained with the DNeasy Blood & Tissue kit. At the time of sampling, the patients were treatment-naive and had chronic HBV infection. Around 4 milliliters of peripheral blood were collected into K2EDTA tubes before surgery. In regard to this clonotype: Its specific antigen is unknown. Possible read error: a much larger clone is one base away.

The CDR3 spans 18 residues, from the cysteine through the phenylalanine. The read is trimmed to its CDR3 DNA, 54 bases read in frame from base 1. For this chain, trimming is 1 base at the V end and 0 bases at the J end, and the number of junction bases without a gene match is 12. The germline V gene specifies LGHNA as CDR1 and YNFKEQ as CDR2. A constant-region primer and ProtoScript II reverse transcriptase were used to reverse-transcribe TCRbeta-specific cDNA from approximately 550 ng total RNA. Construction of the TCRbeta libraries relied on three nested rounds of multiplex PCR, following a slightly modified ARM-PCR procedure. Multiplex TRBV1-TRBV30 forward primers and a Cbeta reverse primer were used in the first two PCR rounds, each of which was run for roughly 10 cycles. Sample barcodes and Illumina adapters were attached in a final 25-cycle PCR using Deep VentR polymerase. Before sequencing, amplicons between 200 and 500 bp were purified from gel using a QIAquick gel extraction kit. The TCRbeta amplicons were sequenced with 250-bp paired-end reads on an Illumina HiSeq 2500. The authors processed their data as follows. Reads were quality-trimmed with Trimmomatic v0.33, and paired reads were merged with FLASH v1.2.11 to recover full CDR3 sequences. V, D and J germline segments were assigned to the rearranged TCRbeta sequences by MiGEC v1.2.1b. Clonotype statistics, along with Shannon-Wiener diversity indices, were calculated using VDJtools v1.0.0. To cut down on sampling bias, every analysis after diversity analysis relied on just the 250 most abundant clonotypes from each sample. TCRdb cleaned the public reads at Q25 with fastp, built clones with MiXCR and kept in-frame beta chains. Merged by CDR3 protein, the rows form single entries marked with the most common genes and DNA. The V and J calls here are based on TCRdb, not the publication. The sample contains a few hundred thousand distinct CDR3 sequences, roughly 60% of them found a single time. The ten largest clones add up to approximately 15% of the sample.

This receptor chain uses TRBV4-2 and TRBJ2-7; 7 bases in between match TRBD2. The receptor's source is a woman in her twenties or thirties with primary liver carcinoma and hepatitis B virus infection. Sequencing was carried out using peripheral blood. The CDR3 protein: CASSQVHSAAGDSYEQYF. The DNA sequence follows: TGTGCCAGCAGCCAAGTTCACAGTGCGGCGGGAGACTCCTACGAGCAGTACTTC.